Each of the 13 T cell receptor beta chains below was sequenced from the same sample in a study of cytomegalovirus exposure and HLA in healthy donors. In the PCR, 60 Vbeta and 13 Jbeta primers were used. Data came from immunoSEQ multiplex PCR; TCRdb stores just in-frame clones and leaves some out. This table has approximately 150,000 clones, over 60% appearing once. Source material: PBMCs. Source of these receptors: a man aged 40-50 years in good health and CMV-seronegative.

The chain carries TRBV7-2 and TRBJ2-4; 13 bases fit TRBD2. Germline CDR1 reads SGHTA; CDR2 reads FQGNSA. This CDR3 is 16 amino acids long. J lost 5 bases, V lost 4 bases, and 5 bases had no gene match. CDR3 in amino acids: CASSSGLAGVENIQYF. The CDR3 nucleotides read TGTGCCAGCAGCTCCGGACTAGCGGGAGTGGAAAACATTCAGTACTTC. The whole variable domain, filled in from reference TRBV7-2 and TRBJ2-4, reads GAGVSQSPSNKVTEKGKDVELRCDPISGHTALYWYRQSLGQGLEFLIYFQGNSAPDKSGLPSDRFSAERTGGSVSTLTIQRTQQEDSAVYLCASSSGLAGVENIQYFGAGTRLSVL.

J is TRBJ1-5 and V is TRBV28, with D possibly being TRBD1 (6 bases). This CDR3 contains 14 residues. The germline CDR1 and CDR2 sequences are MDHEN and SYDVKM. V lost 3 bases and J 7 bases, leaving 13 bases between the germline ends. The CDR3 is CASSFRPRGQPQHF. The CDR3 DNA follows: TGTGCCAGCAGTTTCCGACCCAGGGGCCAGCCCCAGCATTTT.

The chain joins TRBV5-1 to TRBJ2-7; 9 nucleotides align to TRBD1. Germline V CDR1 and CDR2: SGHRS, YFSETQ. This CDR3 comprises 15 residues. V shed 1 base and J 3 bases; nucleotides not matched to a gene: 5. The CDR3 loop is CASSLQGQGHYEQYF. CDR3 sequence (DNA): TGCGCCAGCAGCTTGCAGGGACAGGGCCACTACGAGCAGTACTTC. Variable domain in full (rest from reference TRBV5-1 and TRBJ2-7): KAGVTQTPRYLIKTRGQQVTLSCSPISGHRSVSWYQQTPGQGLQFLFEYFSETQRNKGNFPGRFSGRQFSNSRSEMNVSTLELGDSALYLCASSLQGQGHYEQYFGPGTRLTVT.

The chain combines TRBV18 with TRBJ2-1; 8 bases align to TRBD2. The trim removed 6 bases at V and 4 bases at J, leaving 11 bases unmatched. The CDR3 is made up of 16 amino acids. The V gene's germline CDR1 is KGHSH and CDR2 LQKENI. CDR3 loop: CASSPGTRGTYNEQFF. CDR3 coding DNA: TGTGCCAGCTCCCCCGGGACTAGGGGGACATACAATGAGCAGTTCTTC.

The chain combines TRBV5-1 with TRBJ2-3, with D hard to call. This CDR3 has 13 residues. Germline CDR1 reads SGHRS; CDR2 reads YFSETQ. Trimming removed 0 bases at V and 3 bases at J, with 5 bases between. The chain's CDR3 is CASSLAVTDTQYF. DNA of the CDR3: TGCGCCAGCAGCTTGGCCGTTACAGATACGCAGTATTTT. Looking up the rest from reference TRBV5-1 and TRBJ2-3 gives the full variable domain: KAGVTQTPRYLIKTRGQQVTLSCSPISGHRSVSWYQQTPGQGLQFLFEYFSETQRNKGNFPGRFSGRQFSNSRSEMNVSTLELGDSALYLCASSLAVTDTQYFGPGTRLTVL.

The genes are TRBV5-5 and TRBJ1-2, with D perhaps matching TRBD1 (5 bases). Trimming stripped 2 bases from V and 0 bases from J, with 11 bases between. There are 15 residues in the CDR3. CDR1 is SGHKS, CDR2 YYEKEE, per germline (reference sequence). The CDR3, as DNA: TGTGCCAGCAGCTTCCCCCAGGGAACTAACTATGGCTACACCTTC. It encodes CASSFPQGTNYGYTF. The variable domain in full, with the rest retrieved from reference TRBV5-5 and TRBJ1-2, is DAGVTQSPTHLIKTRGQQVTLRCSPISGHKSVSWYQQVLGQGPQFIFQYYEKEERGRGNFPDRFSARQFPNYSSELNVNALLLGDSALYLCASSFPQGTNYGYTFGSGTRLTVV.

This sequence joins TRBV7-9 and TRBJ1-2; D call uncertain. The CDR3 has 14 residues. Germline V gives CDR1 SEHNR, CDR2 FQNEAQ (reference sequence). V was trimmed by 0 bases and J by 0 bases, leaving 5 bases between them. As DNA, the CDR3 is TGTGCCAGCAGCTTAGCTACGGCTAACTATGGCTACACCTTC. Its protein product is CASSLATANYGYTF.

The rearrangement links TRBV5-1 to TRBJ2-7, with D perhaps matching TRBD2 (7 bases). Germline CDR1 is SGHRS and CDR2 is YFSETQ. The CDR3 sequence is 16 residues long. V was trimmed by 5 bases and J by 0 bases, leaving 18 bases between them. This chain's CDR3 is CASRPAKGGFSYEQYF. In DNA, the CDR3 is TGCGCCAGCAGACCGGCCAAGGGGGGGTTCTCCTACGAGCAGTACTTC. The entire variable domain, with the rest obtained from reference TRBV5-1 and TRBJ2-7, is as follows: KAGVTQTPRYLIKTRGQQVTLSCSPISGHRSVSWYQQTPGQGLQFLFEYFSETQRNKGNFPGRFSGRQFSNSRSEMNVSTLELGDSALYLCASRPAKGGFSYEQYFGPGTRLTVT.

The chain carries TRBV9 and TRBJ2-3; 9 bases are a match to TRBD2. The CDR3 loop spans 15 amino acids. The J segment lost 4 bases and the V segment lost 0 bases, leaving 3 bases of the junction unmatched. CDR1 is SGDLS and CDR2 is YYNGEE in the germline V gene. CDR3 sequence reads: CASSVVGTSSDTQYF. The CDR3 DNA sequence: TGTGCCAGCAGCGTAGTAGGGACTAGCTCAGATACGCAGTATTTT.

The chain recombines TRBV14 with TRBJ2-3; possibly TRBD2 for D (6 bases). V was pared by 4 bases and J by 2 bases, with 13 bases between. This CDR3 has 15 residues. The germline V gene encodes CDR1 SGHDN and CDR2 FVKESK. The CDR3 sequence: CASSRTIVFTDTQYF. Here the CDR3 DNA reads TGTGCCAGCAGCCGGACTATCGTCTTCACAGATACGCAGTATTTT.

V and J are TRBV30 and TRBJ1-2, with D perhaps matching TRBD1 (6 bases). The CDR3 sequence is 13 residues long. The V gene lost 5 bases and the J gene lost 1 base, with 11 bases spanning the gap. CDR1 is GTSNPN and CDR2 is SVGIG in the germline V gene (reference sequence). In nucleotides, the CDR3 is TGTGCCTGGTGCACGGACAGTAACTATGGCTACACCTTC. It is translated as CAWCTDSNYGYTF.

The chain employs TRBV9 and TRBJ2-3; TRBD2 is a possible D gene (5 bases). CDR3 length: 17 amino acids. Trimming stripped 1 base from V and 4 bases from J, with 19 bases between. Germline V lookup: CDR1 SGDLS, CDR2 YYNGEE. CDR3 in DNA: TGTGCCAGCAGCGTATGGACTGGAGCGGATACCTCAGATACGCAGTATTTT. Encoded protein: CASSVWTGADTSDTQYF.

The rearrangement joins TRBV5-1 to TRBJ1-5, with 7 bases aligning to TRBD1. This CDR3 contains 15 residues. The V and J ends lost 4 bases and 5 bases, in that order; junction bases with no gene match: 9. Germline CDR1 and CDR2: SGHRS and YFSETQ. The CDR3 protein is CASSPGQGEYQPQHF. The CDR3 DNA is TGCGCCAGCAGCCCCGGGCAGGGGGAATATCAGCCCCAGCATTTT.